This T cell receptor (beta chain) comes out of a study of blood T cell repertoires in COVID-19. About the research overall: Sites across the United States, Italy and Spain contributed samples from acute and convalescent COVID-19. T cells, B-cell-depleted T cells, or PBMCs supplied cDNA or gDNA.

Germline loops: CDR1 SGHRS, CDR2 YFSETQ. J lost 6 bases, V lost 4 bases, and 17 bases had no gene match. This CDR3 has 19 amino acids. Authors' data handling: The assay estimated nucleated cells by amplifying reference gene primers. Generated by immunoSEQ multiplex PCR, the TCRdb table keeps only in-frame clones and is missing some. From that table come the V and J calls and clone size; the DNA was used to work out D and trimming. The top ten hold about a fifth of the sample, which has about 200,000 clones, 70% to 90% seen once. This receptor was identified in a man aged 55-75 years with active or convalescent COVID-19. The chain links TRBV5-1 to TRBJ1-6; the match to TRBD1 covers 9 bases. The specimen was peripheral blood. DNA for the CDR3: TGCGCCAGCAGCCGTGCCGGGACAGGGTTTCGGTTTAGTAATTCACCCCTCCACTTT. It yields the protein CASSRAGTGFRFSNSPLHF.